This T cell receptor (beta chain) was identified in a study of control samples from healthy donors and cancer patients. The method was immunoSEQ multiplex PCR; TCRdb's version includes in-frame clones alone and lacks a portion of them. The table includes about 160,000 clones, around 90% detected once. Germline-derived CDR1 and CDR2 are MNHEY and SVGAGI. The CDR3 sequence is 15 residues long. Trimming took 0 bases from V and 1 from J; bases not matched to a gene: 1. The rearrangement links TRBV6-5 to TRBJ1-1; 8 nucleotides align to TRBD1. This clonotype originated in a man aged 25-40 years in good health. The sequenced sample consisted of blood. This CDR3 is CASSYSGQGNTEAFF. CDR3 DNA: TGTGCCAGCAGTTACTCTGGACAGGGGAACACTGAAGCTTTCTTT.